These 12 T cell receptor beta chains originate from one sample sequenced in a study of control samples from healthy donors and cancer patients. Assay used: immunoSEQ multiplex PCR; TCRdb lists only in-frame clones, some missing. In the table there are about 180,000 clones, almost 90% of which are singletons. Sequencing input: blood. These receptor sequences come from a woman aged 45-65 years in good health.

The chain joins TRBV10-3 to TRBJ1-3; TRBD1 is a possible D gene (5 bases). Trimming removed 11 bases from V and 0 bases from J, with 8 bases in between. The germline V gene has CDR1 ENHRY and CDR2 SYGVKD. The CDR3 has 12 residues. CDR3 sequence: CAADSSGNTIYF. The CDR3 DNA reads as TGTGCCGCAGACAGCTCTGGAAACACCATATATTTT.

The rearrangement joins TRBV5-1 to TRBJ1-1; tentatively, D is TRBD1 (6 bases). Trimming removed 7 bases from V and 4 bases from J, with 20 bases in between. The CDR3 sequence is 15 residues long. Germline V gene sequence: CDR1 SGHRS, CDR2 YFSETQ. The CDR3 DNA reads TGCGCCAGCCGAGCCTTTGGGGGCAGCGGCACTGAAGCTTTCTTT. It yields the protein CASRAFGGSGTEAFF.

This clone was counted between two and nine times. The chain combines TRBV6-5 with TRBJ2-1, with 8 bases aligning to TRBD1. Germline values: CDR1 MNHEY, CDR2 SVGAGI. V shed 9 bases and J 2 bases; nucleotides not matched to a gene: 6. The CDR3 covers 14 residues. The CDR3 reads CASQTGGAYNEQFF. The CDR3 DNA reads as TGTGCCAGTCAAACAGGGGGAGCCTACAATGAGCAGTTCTTC.

The J gene is TRBJ2-4, the V gene TRBV21-1; TRBD1 is the table's D call, not checked against the DNA. TRBV21-1 is tagged as a pseudogene. This CDR3 contains 16 residues. CDR3 nucleotides: TGTGCCAGCAGTTACACTGGACAGGATGGGAGTGACATTCAGTACTTC. Amino acid sequence: CASSYTGQDGSDIQYF.

The CDR3 region is CASSLVVGRAGYNEQFF. CDR3 bases: TGTGCCAGCAGTTTAGTGGTCGGGAGGGCGGGTTACAATGAGCAGTTCTTC. The chain uses TRBV27 and TRBJ2-1, with TRBD2 identical over 8 bases. There are 17 residues in the CDR3. The germline V gene encodes CDR1 MNHEY and CDR2 SMNVEV (reference sequence). Trimming removed 2 bases from V and 4 bases from J; junction bases left unmatched: 10.

CDR3 DNA: TGTGCCAGCAGCCAAGGTGTCAACCTGAACACTGAAGCTTTCTTT. Its protein product is CASSQGVNLNTEAFF. V and J are TRBV14 and TRBJ1-1, with D hard to call. Trimming removed 1 base at V and 0 bases at J, with 9 bases between. Germline assignment: CDR1 SGHDN and CDR2 FVKESK. The CDR3 extends over 15 amino acids.

Details on this clone: Other nucleotide sequences in the sample specify the same CDR3. The chain couples TRBV9 to TRBJ1-3; perhaps TRBD1 as D (5 bases). CDR1 is SGDLS, CDR2 YYNGEE, per germline. The CDR3 spans 12 residues. The ends were cut back, 5 bases at V and 2 bases at J, with 5 bases in the middle. CDR3 DNA sequence: TGTGCCAGCAGGGGGGCTGGAAACACCATATATTTT. Protein: CASRGAGNTIYF.

The gene calls are TRBV6-5 and TRBJ1-5, with D unclear. This CDR3 region has 14 residues. Trimming shortened V by 0 bases and J by 2 bases, and 5 bases separated the two germline ends. Germline assignment: CDR1 MNHEY and CDR2 SVGAGI. CDR3 sequence reads: CASSYSWGNQPQHF. The DNA of the CDR3 is TGTGCCAGCAGTTACTCGTGGGGCAATCAGCCCCAGCATTTT.

The gene calls are TRBV6-5 and TRBJ1-4, with D possibly matching TRBD1 (6 bases). The ends were cut back, 5 bases at V and 4 bases at J, with 11 bases in the middle. The CDR3 is made up of 14 amino acids. Germline values: CDR1 MNHEY, CDR2 SVGAGI. The CDR3, as DNA: TGTGCCAGCAGTCCCAGGGGAGGTAATGAAAAACTGTTTTTT. This sequence encodes CASSPRGGNEKLFF.

CDR3 DNA: TGTGCCAGCAGTTTTGGGACCTCTGGCTACACCTTC. Translated, it gives CASSFGTSGYTF. This chain joins TRBV6-5 and TRBJ1-2; a weak D match, TRBD1 (5 bases). Trimming stripped 4 bases from V and 7 bases from J, with 10 bases between. In germline, CDR1 is MNHEY, CDR2 SVGAGI. This CDR3 is built from 12 residues.

The rearrangement uses TRBV10-3 and TRBJ1-1; 8 bases match TRBD1. The CDR3 contains 13 residues. Germline CDR1 is ENHRY and CDR2 is SYGVKD. J was trimmed by 7 bases and V by 8 bases; bases with no gene match: 9. The CDR3 is CAIGQGATNEAFF. The CDR3 coding sequence is TGTGCCATCGGTCAGGGGGCCACTAATGAAGCTTTCTTT.

J is TRBJ2-5 and V is TRBV15; TRBD2 matches 7 bases. Germline loops: CDR1 LNHNV, CDR2 YYDKDF (reference sequence). The CDR3 spans 16 residues. V gave up 7 bases and J gave up 5 bases; unmatched junction bases: 16. CDR3 in amino acids: CATKIDESRRGETQYF. DNA of the CDR3: TGTGCCACCAAGATCGATGAATCACGGCGGGGGGAGACCCAGTACTTC.